Each of the 7 T cell receptor beta chains below was sequenced from the same sample in a study of blood T cell repertoires in COVID-19. The table came from immunoSEQ multiplex PCR; TCRdb's copy has only in-frame clones and leaves some out. The sample lists under 200,000 clones, roughly four fifths occurring once. Sequenced input: peripheral blood. The receptors stem from a middle-aged man who had recovered from COVID-19.

In its sample, this clone was seen a few times. The gene calls are TRBV6-4 and TRBJ1-6, with D perhaps matching TRBD1 (5 bases). The V gene lost 3 bases and the J gene lost 10 bases, with 13 bases spanning the gap. Germline V gene data show CDR1 as MRHNA and CDR2 as SNTAGT. The CDR3 extends over 14 amino acids. In DNA, the CDR3 is TGTGCCAGCAGTGAGCAGGGTTATTCCTCACCCCTCCACTTT. It translates to CASSEQGYSSPLHF.

CDR3: CASSLMSSGGDEQYF. The CDR3 nucleotides are TGTGCCAGCAGCTTAATGTCTAGCGGGGGTGACGAGCAGTACTTC. The chain has TRBV11-2 and TRBJ2-7; 10 nucleotides align to TRBD2. V shed 2 bases, J shed 5 bases, and the junction held 6 bases outside the gene matches. The CDR3 is 15 amino acids. In germline, CDR1 is SGHAT, CDR2 FQNNGV.

This chain uses TRBV29-1 with TRBJ2-5; D perhaps matches TRBD2 (5 bases). This CDR3 is 13 amino acids long. The V gene lost 6 bases and the J gene lost 2 bases, with 13 bases spanning the gap. Germline V gene data show CDR1 as SQVTM and CDR2 as ANQGSEA. The DNA of the CDR3 is TGCAGCGTCCCTTTCCCGGGACAAGAGACCCAGTACTTC. Protein product: CSVPFPGQETQYF.

Only a few counts were recorded for this clone. This chain joins TRBV29-1 and TRBJ2-2; 8 bases fit TRBD1. CDR3 size: 12 residues. Germline values: CDR1 SQVTM, CDR2 ANQGSEA. Trimming at V came to 6 bases and at J to 6 bases, leaving 3 bases not matched to a gene. This CDR3 reads CSVIQGAGELFF. The CDR3 DNA reads as TGCAGCGTCATACAGGGGGCCGGGGAGCTGTTTTTT.

V is TRBV7-2 and J is TRBJ2-5, with D possibly being TRBD1 (5 bases). CDR3 length: 16 amino acids. Germline V gene lookup returns CDR1 SGHTA and CDR2 FQGNSA. V gave up 0 bases and J gave up 1 base, with 12 bases separating them. The chain's CDR3 is CASSLAQGWGQETQYF. CDR3 coding DNA: TGTGCCAGCAGCTTAGCGCAGGGTTGGGGCCAAGAGACCCAGTACTTC.

The chain couples TRBV28 to TRBJ2-7; the D gene is possibly TRBD2 (6 bases). Trimming took off 5 bases at V and 3 bases at J, with 20 bases between the two ends. Germline CDR1 is MDHEN and CDR2 is SYDVKM. The CDR3 is 16 amino acids. The DNA for the CDR3 is TGTGCCAGCAGTCAACCTCGGGGTAGCGGAAGCTACGAGCAGTACTTC. It specifies CASSQPRGSGSYEQYF.

This clone was recorded a few times. The gene calls are TRBV6-6 and TRBJ1-1; a weak D match, TRBD1 (5 bases). The V gene's germline CDR1 is MNHNY and CDR2 SVGAGI (reference sequence). Trimming took off 2 bases at V and 4 bases at J, with 14 bases between the two ends. This CDR3 has 15 residues. The CDR3 reads CASSYGAGRGTEAFF. CDR3 bases: TGTGCCAGCAGTTACGGGGCGGGGCGAGGCACTGAAGCTTTCTTT.